The 31 T cell receptor beta chains below come from one sample, sequenced in a study of blood T cells in healthy people across ages (dated by TCRdb to about 2015). Library prep was done by 5' RACE. The second PCR ran for about 6 to 11 cycles and used a J-beta primer mix along with a sample-barcoded 5' primer. Using fastp at Q25 and MiXCR, TCRdb reprocessed the public reads and kept productive beta chains. Identical CDR3 protein sequences are pooled into one entry, listed with their most common genes and DNA. This sample gives fewer than 2,000,000 distinct CDR3 sequences in total; about 39% of them show up just once. Around 23% of the sample is in the top ten clones. Material for sequencing was blood. These receptors all come from a human donor in good health.

This clonotype has a handful of counts. The chain links TRBV15 to TRBJ2-7, with 7 bases identical to TRBD2. The V segment lost 0 bases and the J segment 3 bases; nucleotides outside the gene matches: 2. Germline CDR1 and CDR2: LNHNV and YYDKDF (reference sequence). CDR3 length equals 14 residues. The CDR3 region has the DNA TGTGCCACCAGCAGAGAACTAGCGAGCTACGAGCAGTACTTC. Translation: CATSRELASYEQYF.

The chain links TRBV7-2 to TRBJ2-2; 7 positions match TRBD2. The V gene's germline CDR1 is SGHTA and CDR2 FQGNSA. The V and J ends lost 6 bases and 0 bases, in that order; junction bases with no gene match: 7. This CDR3 is built from 16 residues. Here the CDR3 reads CASRDSRGANTGELFF. In DNA form, the CDR3 reads TGTGCCAGCAGGGATAGTCGGGGGGCGAACACCGGGGAGCTGTTTTTT.

The V and J genes are TRBV20-1 and TRBJ2-7, with TRBD1 matching 7 bases. The CDR3 is 12 residues long. The germline gives CDR1 DFQATT, CDR2 SNEGSKA (reference sequence). CDR3 nucleotide sequence: TGCAGGGCTGAAACAGGGGTATACGAGCAGTACTTC. As protein: CRAETGVYEQYF.

The chain recombines TRBV5-6 with TRBJ2-1; 8 positions match TRBD2. The V gene's germline CDR1 is SGHDT and CDR2 YYEEEE. Trimming at V came to 3 bases and at J to 9 bases, leaving 11 bases not matched to a gene. The CDR3 totals 15 residues. The chain's CDR3 is CASSSSSGGMGEQFF. The CDR3 nucleotides read TGTGCCAGCAGCTCTTCCTCGGGGGGGATGGGTGAGCAGTTCTTC.

This clonotype was seen a few times. The CDR3 nucleotides read TGCGCCAGCAGCTTGCGGCTAGCGGGGGTAAACTACGAGCAGTACTTC. This gives the protein CASSLRLAGVNYEQYF. V and J are TRBV5-1 and TRBJ2-7, with 10 bases aligning to TRBD2. Trimming removed 1 base from V and 3 bases from J; junction bases left unmatched: 7. The CDR3 has 16 amino acids. Germline assignment: CDR1 SGHRS and CDR2 YFSETQ.

The genes are TRBV4-3 and TRBJ1-4; maybe TRBD1 (6 bases). Germline lookup yields CDR1 LGHNA and CDR2 YSLEER. This CDR3 is 15 amino acids long. V lost 2 bases and J lost 3, with 10 bases in between. Here the CDR3 reads CASSQQGMANEKLFF. The CDR3 DNA follows: TGCGCCAGCAGCCAACAGGGGATGGCTAATGAAAAACTGTTTTTT.

This clonotype was observed a single time. This chain joins TRBV4-3 and TRBJ2-3; 8 nucleotides agree with TRBD1. The J segment lost 4 bases and the V segment lost 4 bases, leaving 7 bases of the junction unmatched. CDR1 and CDR2 from the germline V gene are LGHNA and YSLEER. The CDR3 spans 15 residues. CDR3 sequence: CASSRGQGLADTQYF. The CDR3 coding sequence is TGCGCCAGCAGCCGCGGACAGGGTTTGGCAGATACGCAGTATTTT.

V is TRBV29-1 and J is TRBJ2-3; TRBD2 matches 8 bases. Trimming took 5 bases from V and 5 from J; bases not matched to a gene: 9. Looked up from germline, CDR1 is SQVTM and CDR2 is ANQGSEA. The CDR3 is 14 residues long. CDR3 in DNA: TGCAGCGTTTCAGCGGGGGTAGTGGGAGATACGCAGTATTTT. It codes for CSVSAGVVGDTQYF.

This chain links TRBV3-1 with TRBJ1-1; no firm D call. The CDR3 runs 12 residues. V dropped 9 bases and J dropped 3 bases, with 11 bases sitting between them. Germline V CDR1 and CDR2: LGHDT, YNNKEL (reference sequence). CDR3 amino acids: CASQHSHTEAFF. CDR3 in DNA: TGTGCCAGTCAGCACAGCCACACTGAAGCTTTCTTT.

This clonotype was seen at least ten times. The rearrangement uses TRBV6-6 and TRBJ1-2; the D gene is possibly TRBD1 (5 bases). Germline loops: CDR1 MNHNY, CDR2 SVGAGI (reference sequence). This CDR3 region has 12 residues. Between the trimmed V and J ends, which lost 7 bases and 7 bases, there was a span of 13 bases. The CDR3 DNA follows: TGTGCCAGCACTCCCGGGGGTGGTGGCTACACCTTC. This encodes CASTPGGGGYTF.

This clonotype was counted only a few times. V and J are TRBV5-1 and TRBJ1-1; D is unclear. With 0 bases removed from V and 8 bases from J, the gap between germline ends came to 11 bases. This CDR3 has 13 residues. Germline V gene lookup returns CDR1 SGHRS and CDR2 YFSETQ. The CDR3 is CASSLERSREAFF. For the CDR3, the DNA is TGCGCCAGCAGCTTGGAGAGGTCCAGGGAAGCTTTCTTT. Full variable domain (rest looked up from reference TRBV5-1 and TRBJ1-1): KAGVTQTPRYLIKTRGQQVTLSCSPISGHRSVSWYQQTPGQGLQFLFEYFSETQRNKGNFPGRFSGRQFSNSRSEMNVSTLELGDSALYLCASSLERSREAFFGQGTRLTVV.

The V call is TRBV4-1, the J call TRBJ2-4, with 7 bases that match TRBD2. J was trimmed by 13 bases and V by 5 bases; bases with no gene match: 8. Germline V gene sequence: CDR1 MGHRA, CDR2 YSYEKL. The CDR3 extends over 12 amino acids. CDR3 in DNA: TGCGCCAGCAGCGCCAATGGGAGGGAGCAGTACTTC. Amino acids: CASSANGREQYF.

This clonotype was detected many times. The rearrangement links TRBV12-3 or TRBV12-4 to TRBJ2-1; the match to TRBD2 covers 11 bases. The J segment lost 6 bases and the V segment lost 7 bases, leaving 8 bases of the junction unmatched. This CDR3 comprises 15 residues. In DNA, the CDR3 is TGTGCCAGCACCCCACTAGCGGGGGTCCTCAATGAGCAGTTCTTC. It translates to CASTPLAGVLNEQFF.

With regard to this clonotype: One junction end does not reproduce the germline sequence, and a read error may be involved. For the CDR3, the DNA is TGCGCCAGCGCCTCCGAGGGGGCCAATGTCCTGACTTTC. Residues: CASASEGANVLTF. This chain joins TRBV5-1 and TRBJ2-6; 7 bases align to TRBD1. The CDR3 has 13 residues. From germline, CDR1 is SGHRS and CDR2 YFSETQ.

J is TRBJ1-1 and V is TRBV7-9, with D possibly TRBD1 on 5 matching bases. CDR1 and CDR2 (germline): SEHNR, FQNEAQ (reference sequence). The CDR3 sequence is 15 residues long. Between the trimmed V and J ends, which lost 5 bases and 1 base, there was a span of 14 bases. CDR3 residues: CASSRGLGTNTEAFF. CDR3 nucleotide sequence: TGTGCCAGCAGCCGTGGATTGGGGACGAACACTGAAGCTTTCTTT.

V gene TRBV10-3 combines with J gene TRBJ2-7; 9 bases line up with TRBD1. The J segment lost 6 bases and the V segment lost 9 bases, leaving 12 bases of the junction unmatched. The CDR3 spans 14 residues. Germline V gene data show CDR1 as ENHRY and CDR2 as SYGVKD. CDR3 nucleotides: TGTGCCATAAACCGGGACAGGGATGATGGCGAGCAGTACTTC. Amino acid sequence: CAINRDRDDGEQYF.

The chain is built from TRBV4-3 and TRBJ2-7, with D possibly TRBD2 on 6 matching bases. From germline, CDR1 is LGHNA and CDR2 YSLEER. The CDR3 covers 15 residues. Trimming took off 1 base at V and 3 bases at J, with 13 bases between the two ends. This CDR3 is CASSQVAGRDYEQYF. CDR3 coding DNA: TGCGCCAGCAGCCAAGTAGCCGGGAGAGACTACGAGCAGTACTTC.

This chain joins TRBV10-3 and TRBJ1-2; D not resolved. Germline V gene lookup returns CDR1 ENHRY and CDR2 SYGVKD. The ends were cut back, 10 bases at V and 6 bases at J, with 21 bases in the middle. CDR3 length: 14 residues. The CDR3 loop reads CATTDRLEGHGYTF. The CDR3 DNA sequence: TGTGCCACAACGGACCGCCTTGAGGGTCATGGCTACACCTTC.

The rearrangement joins TRBV12-3 or TRBV12-4 to TRBJ1-6; D may be TRBD1 (6 bases). V was clipped by 6 bases and J by 6 bases, with 12 bases between them. This CDR3 comprises 14 residues. This CDR3 is CASRLAGANSPLHF. In nucleotides, the CDR3 is TGTGCCAGCAGACTGGCAGGGGCTAATTCACCCCTCCACTTT.

This clonotype was seen more than once but under ten times. The V call is TRBV4-2, the J call TRBJ1-1; TRBD1 is a possible D gene (5 bases). Germline V gene data show CDR1 as LGHNA and CDR2 as YNFKEQ. Between the trimmed V and J ends, which lost 0 bases and 1 base, there was a span of 15 bases. The CDR3 spans 17 residues. CDR3 region: CASSQDPQAFTNTEAFF. CDR3 coding DNA: TGTGCCAGCAGCCAAGACCCACAGGCCTTTACGAACACTGAAGCTTTCTTT.

In the case of this clonotype: At one end, the junction sequence differs from germline, possibly due to a read error. The gene calls are TRBV4-1 and TRBJ2-6, with D tentatively TRBD1 (5 bases). The CDR3 extends over 18 amino acids. Germline V gene data show CDR1 as MGHRA and CDR2 as YSYEKL. The DNA of the CDR3 is TGCGCCAGCAGCCAATGGGCCAGTTATTCGTCTGGGGCCAACGTCCCGACTTTC. Translating gives CASSQWASYSSGANVPTF.

This clonotype was counted only a few times. This chain links TRBV4-3 with TRBJ2-4; weak D call: TRBD1 (6 bases). The CDR3 is 15 amino acids. Trimming left V 3 bases short and J 1 base short, with 10 bases between. Germline lookup yields CDR1 LGHNA and CDR2 YSLEER. DNA of the CDR3: TGCGCCAGCAGCCATCTCCAGGGGGCCAAAAACATTCAGTACTTC. Protein: CASSHLQGAKNIQYF.

A word on this clonotype: The germline gene is not matched at one end of the junction; a read error may be the cause. The V call is TRBV12-3 or TRBV12-4, the J call TRBJ1-2; D is possibly TRBD1 (6 bases). The CDR3 contains 15 residues. Here the CDR3 reads CASSHRSGTTDGYIF. The CDR3 region has the DNA TGTGCCAGCAGTCATCGGTCCGGGACAACCGATGGCTACATCTTC.

The chain links TRBV20-1 to TRBJ2-5; TRBD2 agrees at 7 bases. CDR1 DFQATT and CDR2 SNEGSKA come from the germline V gene (reference sequence). The junction had 4 bases not matched to a gene; V was cut back by 4 bases and J by 2 bases. The CDR3 covers 13 residues. This CDR3 reads CSAIGLEQETQYF. CDR3 DNA sequence: TGCAGTGCTATCGGACTAGAACAAGAGACCCAGTACTTC.

About this clonotype: Its ends do not fully match the called genes, so a read error is possible. This rearrangement joins TRBV7-2 to TRBJ2-1; D remains ambiguous. The germline CDR1 and CDR2 sequences are SGHTA and FQGNSA. The CDR3 consists of 11 residues. CDR3 in amino acids: CASSLASERFF. CDR3 DNA sequence: TGTGCCAGCAGTTTAGCATCTGAAAGGTTCTTC. Variable domain in full (rest from reference TRBV7-2 and TRBJ2-1): GAGVSQSPSNKVTEKGKDVELRCDPISGHTALYWYRQSLGQGLEFLIYFQGNSAPDKSGLPSDRFSAERTGGSVSTLTIQRTQQEDSAVYLCASSLASERFFGPGTRLTVL.

This clonotype appeared a few times. This chain connects TRBV27 to TRBJ2-1, with TRBD2 as a possible D gene (5 bases). Germline V gene lookup returns CDR1 MNHEY and CDR2 SMNVEV (reference sequence). CDR3 length equals 12 residues. Trimming removed 3 bases at V and 9 bases at J, with 9 bases between. CDR3 sequence reads: CASSFRGIEQFF. Here the CDR3 DNA reads TGTGCCAGCAGTTTTCGGGGAATTGAGCAGTTCTTC.

The CDR3 region is CSARDYGEQGWTDTQYF. Written as DNA, the CDR3 is TGCAGTGCTAGAGATTATGGCGAACAGGGGTGGACAGATACGCAGTATTTT. The rearrangement joins TRBV20-1 to TRBJ2-3; 7 bases fit TRBD1. CDR1 and CDR2 from the germline V gene are DFQATT and SNEGSKA (reference sequence). The CDR3 length is 17 residues. V gave up 0 bases and J gave up 3 bases; unmatched junction bases: 12.

This clonotype was seen a single time. The chain is built from TRBV11-2 and TRBJ2-3; D possibly uses TRBD1 or TRBD2 (5 bases each). V lost 5 bases to trimming and J lost 8 bases, with 20 bases between them. The CDR3 is made up of 15 amino acids. CDR1 and CDR2 (germline): SGHAT, FQNNGV. The CDR3 reads CASSVLQGALGTQYF. CDR3 sequence (DNA): TGTGCCAGCAGCGTACTCCAGGGAGCCTTGGGTACGCAGTATTTT.

The gene calls are TRBV7-3 and TRBJ1-1; perhaps TRBD1 as D (5 bases). The CDR3 runs 15 residues. Germline values: CDR1 SGHTA, CDR2 FQGTGA. Trimming left V 5 bases short and J 0 bases short, with 13 bases between. DNA of the CDR3: TGTGCCAGCAGCCTTCGGGGCCAGATGAACACTGAAGCTTTCTTT. Amino acid sequence: CASSLRGQMNTEAFF.

This clonotype has only a few counts. The J gene is TRBJ1-5, the V gene TRBV4-3; tentative D call: TRBD1 (5 bases). Germline V gene data show CDR1 as LGHNA and CDR2 as YSLEER. V shed 0 bases and J shed 4 bases, with 22 bases lying between them. CDR3 size: 19 residues. The CDR3 sequence: CASSQDPLGLEGWNQPQHF. DNA for the CDR3: TGCGCCAGCAGCCAAGATCCGCTGGGACTTGAGGGTTGGAATCAGCCCCAGCATTTT.

Worth noting for this clonotype: Germline and junction disagree at one end, which may indicate a read error. The chain combines TRBV7-2 with TRBJ2-6; D is perhaps TRBD1 (6 bases). The CDR3 runs 15 residues. CDR1 and CDR2 (germline): SGHTA, FQGNSA. CDR3 region: CAGSRQVFGANVLTF. CDR3 DNA sequence: TGTGCCGGCAGCCGACAGGTGTTTGGGGCCAATGTCCTGACTTTC.